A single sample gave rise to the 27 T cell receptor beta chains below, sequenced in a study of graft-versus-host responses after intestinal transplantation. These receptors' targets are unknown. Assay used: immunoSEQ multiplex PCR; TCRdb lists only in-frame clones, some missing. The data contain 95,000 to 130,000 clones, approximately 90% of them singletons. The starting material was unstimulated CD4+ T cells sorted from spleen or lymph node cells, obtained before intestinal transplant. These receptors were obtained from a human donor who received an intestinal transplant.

As DNA, the CDR3 is TGTGCCAGCAGTTTAGCGAAAATCCGTTTGCGCTCCTACAATGAGCAGTTCTTC. Translated: CASSLAKIRLRSYNEQFF. The rearrangement links TRBV27 to TRBJ2-1; no firm D call. The CDR3 is 18 amino acids. CDR1 is MNHEY, CDR2 SMNVEV, per germline (reference sequence). Trimming removed 2 bases from V and 0 bases from J, with 17 bases in between.

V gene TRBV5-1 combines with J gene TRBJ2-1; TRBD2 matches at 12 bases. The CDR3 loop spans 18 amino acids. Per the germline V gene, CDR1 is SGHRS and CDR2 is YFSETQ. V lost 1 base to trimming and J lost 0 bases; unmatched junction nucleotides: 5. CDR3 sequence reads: CASSLPRLAGASYNEQFF. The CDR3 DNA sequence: TGCGCCAGCAGCTTGCCTAGACTAGCGGGAGCCTCCTACAATGAGCAGTTCTTC.

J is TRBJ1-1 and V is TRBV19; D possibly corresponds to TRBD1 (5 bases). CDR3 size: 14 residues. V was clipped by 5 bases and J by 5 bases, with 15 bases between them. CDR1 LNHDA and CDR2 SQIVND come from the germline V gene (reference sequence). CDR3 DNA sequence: TGTGCCAGTAGTCCGCTCACCCAGGGAACTGAAGCTTTCTTT. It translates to CASSPLTQGTEAFF. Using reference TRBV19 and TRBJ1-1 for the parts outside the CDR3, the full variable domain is DGGITQSPKYLFRKEGQNVTLSCEQNLNHDAMYWYRQDPGQGLRLIYYSQIVNDFQKGDIAEGYSVSREKKESFPLTVTSAQKNPTAFYLCASSPLTQGTEAFFGQGTRLTVV.

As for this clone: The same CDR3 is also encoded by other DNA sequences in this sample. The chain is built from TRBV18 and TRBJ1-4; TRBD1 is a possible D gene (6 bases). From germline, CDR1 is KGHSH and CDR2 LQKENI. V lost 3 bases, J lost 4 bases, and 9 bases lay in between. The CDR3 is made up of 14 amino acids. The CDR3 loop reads CASSPGHRNEKLFF. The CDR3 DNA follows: TGTGCCAGCTCACCGGGACACCGTAATGAAAAACTGTTTTTT.

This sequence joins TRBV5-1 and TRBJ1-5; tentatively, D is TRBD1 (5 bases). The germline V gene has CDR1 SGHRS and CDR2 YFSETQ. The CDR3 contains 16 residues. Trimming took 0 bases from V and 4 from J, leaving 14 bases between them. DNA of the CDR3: TGCGCCAGCAGCTTGGGGGGCAGCCAGGAAAATCAGCCCCAGCATTTT. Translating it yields CASSLGGSQENQPQHF.

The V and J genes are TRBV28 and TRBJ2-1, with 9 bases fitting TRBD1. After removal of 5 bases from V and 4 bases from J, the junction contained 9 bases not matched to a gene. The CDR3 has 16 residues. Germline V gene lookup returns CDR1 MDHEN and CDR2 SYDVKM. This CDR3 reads CASSRLPGTGYNEQFF. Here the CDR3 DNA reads TGTGCCAGCAGTCGTTTGCCCGGGACAGGGTACAATGAGCAGTTCTTC.

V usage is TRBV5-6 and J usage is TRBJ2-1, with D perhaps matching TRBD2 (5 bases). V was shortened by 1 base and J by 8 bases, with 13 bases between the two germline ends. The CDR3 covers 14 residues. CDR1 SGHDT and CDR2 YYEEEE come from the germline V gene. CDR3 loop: CASSLTRGAHEQFF. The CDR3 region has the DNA TGTGCCAGCAGCTTGACTAGAGGTGCGCATGAGCAGTTCTTC.

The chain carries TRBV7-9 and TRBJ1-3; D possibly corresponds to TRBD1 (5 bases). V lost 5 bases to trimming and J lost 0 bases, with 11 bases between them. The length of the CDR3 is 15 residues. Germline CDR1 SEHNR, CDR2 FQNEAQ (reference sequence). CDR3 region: CASSRRESSGNTIYF. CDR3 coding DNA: TGTGCCAGCAGCCGCAGGGAAAGCTCTGGAAACACCATATATTTT.

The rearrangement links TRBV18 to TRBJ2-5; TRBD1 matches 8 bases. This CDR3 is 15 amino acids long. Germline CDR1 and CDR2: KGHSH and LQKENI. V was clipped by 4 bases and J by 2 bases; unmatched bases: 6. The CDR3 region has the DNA TGTGCCAGCTCACGGGACAGGTCCCCTCAAGAGACCCAGTACTTC. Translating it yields CASSRDRSPQETQYF.

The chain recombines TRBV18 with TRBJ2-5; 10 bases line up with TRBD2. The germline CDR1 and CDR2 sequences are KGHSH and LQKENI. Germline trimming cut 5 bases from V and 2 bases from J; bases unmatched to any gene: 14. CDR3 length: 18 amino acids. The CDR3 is CASSVGTAAGGFQETQYF. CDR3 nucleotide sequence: TGTGCCAGCTCAGTTGGGACAGCAGCGGGAGGGTTTCAAGAGACCCAGTACTTC.

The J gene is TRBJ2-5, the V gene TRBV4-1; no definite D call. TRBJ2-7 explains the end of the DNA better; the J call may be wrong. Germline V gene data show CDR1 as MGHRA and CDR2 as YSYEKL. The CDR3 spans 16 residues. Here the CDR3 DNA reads TGCGCCAGCAGCCGGAATTCAGCAGGATTCTCTTACGAGCAGTACTTC. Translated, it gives CASSRNSAGFSYEQYF.

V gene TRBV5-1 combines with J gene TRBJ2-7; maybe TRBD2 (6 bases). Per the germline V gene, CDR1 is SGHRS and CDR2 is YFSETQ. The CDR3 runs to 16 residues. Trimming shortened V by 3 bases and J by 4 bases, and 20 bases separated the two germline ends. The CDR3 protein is CASSSGDSSALYEQYF. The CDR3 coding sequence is TGCGCCAGCAGCTCCGGGGACTCCTCAGCGCTTTACGAGCAGTACTTC.

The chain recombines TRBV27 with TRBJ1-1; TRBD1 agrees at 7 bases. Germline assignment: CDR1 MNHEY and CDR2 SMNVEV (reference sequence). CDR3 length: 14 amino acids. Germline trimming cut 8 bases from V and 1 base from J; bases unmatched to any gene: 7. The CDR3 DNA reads TGTGCCAGCGCTGCAGGGGGGTCGAACACTGAAGCTTTCTTT. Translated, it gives CASAAGGSNTEAFF.

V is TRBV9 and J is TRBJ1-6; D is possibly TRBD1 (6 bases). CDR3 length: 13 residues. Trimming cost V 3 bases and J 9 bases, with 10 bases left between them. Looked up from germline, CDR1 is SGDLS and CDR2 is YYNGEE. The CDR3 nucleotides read TGTGCCAGCAGCGCTACAGGGAGTTCACCCCTCCACTTT. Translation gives CASSATGSSPLHF.

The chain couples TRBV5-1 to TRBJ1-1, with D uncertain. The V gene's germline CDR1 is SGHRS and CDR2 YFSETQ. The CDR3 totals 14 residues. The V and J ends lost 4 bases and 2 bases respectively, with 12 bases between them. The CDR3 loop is CASSPLWLNTEAFF. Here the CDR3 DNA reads TGCGCCAGCAGCCCCTTGTGGCTTAACACTGAAGCTTTCTTT.

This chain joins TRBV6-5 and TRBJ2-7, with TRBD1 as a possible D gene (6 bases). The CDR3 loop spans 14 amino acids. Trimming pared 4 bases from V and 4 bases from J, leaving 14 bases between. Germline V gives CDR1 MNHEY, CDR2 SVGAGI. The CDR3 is CASSSPTGSYEQYF. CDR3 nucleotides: TGTGCCAGCAGTTCCCCCACAGGGTCGTACGAGCAGTACTTC.

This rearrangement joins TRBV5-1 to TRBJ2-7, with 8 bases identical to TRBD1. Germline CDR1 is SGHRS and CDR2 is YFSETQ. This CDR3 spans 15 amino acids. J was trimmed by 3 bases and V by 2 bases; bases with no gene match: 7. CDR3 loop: CASSLGQGMRYEQYF. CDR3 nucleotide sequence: TGCGCCAGCAGCTTAGGACAGGGAATGCGCTACGAGCAGTACTTC.

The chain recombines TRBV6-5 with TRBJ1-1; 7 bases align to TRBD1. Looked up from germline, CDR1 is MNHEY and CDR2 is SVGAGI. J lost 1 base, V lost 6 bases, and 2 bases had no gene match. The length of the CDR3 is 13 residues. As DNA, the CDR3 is TGTGCCAGCAGGGGGACAGCGAACACTGAAGCTTTCTTT. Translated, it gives CASRGTANTEAFF.

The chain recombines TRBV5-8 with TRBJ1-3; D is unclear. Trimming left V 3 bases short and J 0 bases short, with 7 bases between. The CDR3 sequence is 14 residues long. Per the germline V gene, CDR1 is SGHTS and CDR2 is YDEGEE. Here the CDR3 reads CASSWHTSGNTIYF. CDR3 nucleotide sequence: TGTGCCAGCAGCTGGCATACCTCTGGAAACACCATATATTTT.

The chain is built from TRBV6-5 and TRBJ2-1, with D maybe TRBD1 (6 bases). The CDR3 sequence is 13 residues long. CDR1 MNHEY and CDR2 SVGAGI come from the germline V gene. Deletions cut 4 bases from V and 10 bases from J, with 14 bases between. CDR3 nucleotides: TGTGCCAGCAGTTTACTTTGGACAGACGAGCAGTTCTTC. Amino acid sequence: CASSLLWTDEQFF.

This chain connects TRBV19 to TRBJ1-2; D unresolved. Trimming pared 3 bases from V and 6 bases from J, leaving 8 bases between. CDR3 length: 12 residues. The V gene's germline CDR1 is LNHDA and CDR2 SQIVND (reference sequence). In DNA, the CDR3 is TGTGCCAGTAGTATTACGCGGAATGGCTACACCTTC. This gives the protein CASSITRNGYTF.

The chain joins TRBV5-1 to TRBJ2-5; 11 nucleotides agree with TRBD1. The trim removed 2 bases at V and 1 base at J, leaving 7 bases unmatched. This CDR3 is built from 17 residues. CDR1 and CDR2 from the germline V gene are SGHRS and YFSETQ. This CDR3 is CASSFGTGGGVQETQYF. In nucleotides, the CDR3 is TGCGCCAGCAGCTTCGGGACAGGGGGAGGGGTCCAAGAGACCCAGTACTTC.

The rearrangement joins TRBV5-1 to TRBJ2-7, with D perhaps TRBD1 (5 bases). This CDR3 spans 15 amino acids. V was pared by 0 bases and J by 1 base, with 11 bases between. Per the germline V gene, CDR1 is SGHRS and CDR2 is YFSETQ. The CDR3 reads CASSLAPGPSYEQYF. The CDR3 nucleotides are TGCGCCAGCAGCTTGGCGCCAGGGCCATCCTACGAGCAGTACTTC.

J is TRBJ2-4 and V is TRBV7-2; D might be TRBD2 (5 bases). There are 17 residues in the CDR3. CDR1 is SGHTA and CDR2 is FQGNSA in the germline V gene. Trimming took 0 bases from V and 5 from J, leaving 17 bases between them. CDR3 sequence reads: CASSLAGSRGLENIQYF. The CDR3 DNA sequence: TGTGCCAGCAGCTTAGCAGGCTCCCGGGGTCTCGAAAACATTCAGTACTTC.

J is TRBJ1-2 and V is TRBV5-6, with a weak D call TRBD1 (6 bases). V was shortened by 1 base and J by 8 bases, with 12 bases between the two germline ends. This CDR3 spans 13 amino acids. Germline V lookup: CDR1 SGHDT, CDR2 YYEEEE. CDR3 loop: CASSLRGARGYTF. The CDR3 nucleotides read TGTGCCAGCAGCTTGCGGGGGGCGAGGGGCTACACCTTC. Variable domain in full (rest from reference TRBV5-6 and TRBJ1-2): DAGVTQSPTHLIKTRGQQVTLRCSPKSGHDTVSWYQQALGQGPQFIFQYYEEEERQRGNFPDRFSGHQFPNYSSELNVNALLLGDSALYLCASSLRGARGYTFGSGTRLTVV.

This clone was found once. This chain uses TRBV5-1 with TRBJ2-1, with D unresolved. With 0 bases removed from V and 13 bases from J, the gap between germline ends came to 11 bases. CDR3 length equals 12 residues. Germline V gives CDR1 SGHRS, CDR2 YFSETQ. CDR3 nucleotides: TGCGCCAGCAGCTTGGACGGAGCGAACCAGTTCTTC. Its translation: CASSLDGANQFF.

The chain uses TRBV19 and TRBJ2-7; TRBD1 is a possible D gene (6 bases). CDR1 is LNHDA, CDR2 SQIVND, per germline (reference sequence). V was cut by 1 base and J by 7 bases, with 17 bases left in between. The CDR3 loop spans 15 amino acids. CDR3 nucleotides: TGTGCCAGTAGTATAGCTGCAGGGGTATCTACGGAGCAGTACTTC. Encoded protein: CASSIAAGVSTEQYF.